This TCR beta chain emerged from a study of early T cells in non-severe SARS-CoV-2 infection. Study overall: Chains were not paired, and sequencing was done on bulk RNA from unsorted whole blood.

Via MiXCR, TCRdb re-called the 5' RACE reads, giving one row per CDR3 protein. There are about 36,000 distinct CDR3 sequences in the sample; about 9.3% occur only once, and more than 10% lies in the top ten. From germline, CDR1 is MNHNY and CDR2 SVGAGI (reference sequence). V lost 4 bases and J lost 12; bases outside the gene matches: 10. This CDR3 is built from 13 residues. This clonotype was counted at least ten times. J is TRBJ2-7 and V is TRBV6-6; 9 nucleotides match TRBD1. This TCR came from an adult who was a healthcare worker with PCR-confirmed SARS-CoV-2 infection or an uninfected control (not recorded which). The sample consisted of whole blood. The CDR3, as DNA: TGTGCCAGCAGTTGGTCCCGGGACAGGGATTGGTACTTC. It codes for CASSWSRDRDWYF.